The present T cell receptor beta chain was sequenced within a study of T cells after yellow fever vaccination. Findings and caveats of the study: Across the CD4 and CD8 compartments, a small share of clonotypes was present in both. When the response was secondary, it was weaker but reached its peak faster, day 5 versus 15. The booster response re-showed most primary clones: approximately 97% CD4, approximately 90% CD8.

Making TCR cDNA involved 5'RACE template switching, which added UMIs and a universal primer site. MiXCR, run by TCRdb on the 5' RACE reads, gives a single entry per CDR3 protein. The table lists 250,000 to 400,000 distinct CDR3 sequences, over 4% of them singletons. Germline trimming cut 2 bases from V and 4 bases from J; bases unmatched to any gene: 3. The CDR3 loop spans 15 amino acids. CDR1 is SGHTA, CDR2 FQGTGA, per germline. About this clonotype: Its antigen is currently unknown.

This clonotype originated in a young man who received the YFV17D yellow fever vaccine. The sequences come from PBMCs, collected 5 days after the yellow fever booster vaccination. The V and J genes are TRBV7-3 and TRBJ2-1, with 9 bases aligning to TRBD2. The CDR3 nucleotides read TGTGCCAGCAGCTTACAGGCGGGGGGGTACAATGAGCAGTTCTTC. Translating it yields CASSLQAGGYNEQFF.